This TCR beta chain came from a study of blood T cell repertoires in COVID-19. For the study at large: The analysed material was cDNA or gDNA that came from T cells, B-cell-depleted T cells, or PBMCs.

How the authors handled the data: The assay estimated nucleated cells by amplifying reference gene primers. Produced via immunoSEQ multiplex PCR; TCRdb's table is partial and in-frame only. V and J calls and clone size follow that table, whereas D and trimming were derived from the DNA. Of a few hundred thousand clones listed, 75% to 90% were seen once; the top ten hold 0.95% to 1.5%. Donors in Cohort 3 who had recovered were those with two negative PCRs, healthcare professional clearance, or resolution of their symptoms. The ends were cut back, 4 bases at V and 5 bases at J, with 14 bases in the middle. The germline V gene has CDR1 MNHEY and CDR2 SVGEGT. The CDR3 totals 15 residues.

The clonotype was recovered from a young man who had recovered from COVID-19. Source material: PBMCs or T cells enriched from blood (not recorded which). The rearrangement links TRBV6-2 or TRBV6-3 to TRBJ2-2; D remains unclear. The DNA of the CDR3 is TGTGCCAGCAGTTCTGGTGGAGTGGGTACCGGGGAGCTGTTTTTT. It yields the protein CASSSGGVGTGELFF.